The TCR beta chain described here comes from a study of blood T cell repertoires in COVID-19. The wider study: Italy, Spain and the United States were the sources of the convalescent and acute COVID-19 samples.

Method: immunoSEQ multiplex PCR; TCRdb's copy keeps in-frame clones and lacks some. The sample has under 250,000 clones, around 80% seen once. Germline CDR1 and CDR2: MNHEY and SMNVEV (reference sequence). Germline trimming cut 7 bases from V and 2 bases from J; bases unmatched to any gene: 17. CDR3 length: 18 residues. The material sequenced was peripheral blood. V gene TRBV27 combines with J gene TRBJ2-7; 10 bases are shared with TRBD2. The clonotype was recovered from a woman in her thirties or forties with acute or convalescent COVID-19. The CDR3 protein is CASTRGGTSGIPAYEQYF. CDR3 coding DNA: TGTGCCAGCACTCGCGGTGGTACTAGCGGGATCCCAGCCTACGAGCAGTACTTC.